This entry is about one T cell receptor (beta chain). Its antigen is unknown. The sample comes from a study of T cell responses to AZD1222 COVID-19 vaccine. Study at large: Second doses were pooled across both intervals (about 4 or about 12 weeks). Study-wide results and caveats: Spike was spanned by vaccine-associated CD4 TCRs, which were dominant at 160-218 and 743-854. Reportedly, nearly half of unique spike TCRs recognized epitopes outside B.1.351/B.1.1.7 mutations.

V dropped 7 bases and J dropped 1; count of bases not matched to a gene: 2. There are 14 residues in the CDR3. Germline CDR1 and CDR2: MDHEN and SYDVKM. Measured with immunoSEQ multiplex PCR; TCRdb has only the in-frame clones, and not every one. In the table there are some 150,000 clones, 88% of which are singletons. The material was peripheral blood, obtained on day 0 of AZD1222 vaccination. The V and J genes are TRBV28 and TRBJ2-3, with TRBD2 matching 10 bases. The receptor comes from an adult in good health. The CDR3 DNA follows: TGTGCCAGCATCGGGACTAGCGGCACAGATACGCAGTATTTT. It yields the protein CASIGTSGTDTQYF.